This paragraph covers one TCR beta chain sequence. Its antigen is currently unknown. The data were taken from a study of cytomegalovirus exposure and HLA in healthy donors. With 0 bases removed from V and 2 bases from J, the gap between germline ends came to 12 bases. The CDR3 is made up of 15 amino acids. Germline-derived CDR1 and CDR2 are SGDLS and YYNGEE. Study-wide results and caveats: Evidence from a later analysis indicated that most CMV-associated TCR beta chains looked HLA-restricted.

Primers: 60 Vbeta forward and 13 Jbeta reverse. The assay was immunoSEQ multiplex PCR, and TCRdb's table has in-frame clones only and misses some. In the table there are 200,000 or so clones, about four fifths of which are singletons. The sample consisted of PBMCs. This clonotype originated in a woman aged 45-60 years in good health and CMV-seropositive. This chain joins TRBV9 and TRBJ2-7; possible D gene TRBD1, 5 bases. This CDR3 is CASSVDAGLTYEQYF. DNA for the CDR3: TGTGCCAGCAGCGTAGACGCAGGGTTAACCTACGAGCAGTACTTC.